Shown below are 2 T cell receptor beta chains from a single sample sequenced in a study of T cell clonality in common variable immunodeficiency. Profiling relied on immunoSEQ multiplex PCR, and the TCRdb table lists in-frame clones only, not all of them. The table lists tens of thousands of clones, with no singletons. Specimen: peripheral blood mononuclear cells. All receptors derive from a person aged 18 to 70 in good health.

This clone was recorded at least ten times. From the germline J gene comes the end of the CDR3, since the read stops 3 residues before it. The chain links TRBV20-1 to TRBJ1-2; 7 bases line up with TRBD1. V gave up 5 bases and J gave up 0 bases; unmatched junction bases: 9. The CDR3 is 15 residues long. The germline CDR1 and CDR2 sequences are DFQATT and SNEGSKA (reference sequence). The CDR3 sequence is CSAETTGAANYGYTF. The sequenced CDR3 bases are TGCAGTGCTGAAACAACAGGGGCAGCTAACTATGGC.

In this sample, this clone turned up many times. Compared with germline, one end of the junction differs, possibly owing to a read error. The read falls 3 residues short of the CDR3 end, and the missing part is taken from the germline J gene. The chain carries TRBV20-1 and TRBJ2-1, with 7 bases aligning to TRBD1. Germline CDR1 DFQATT, CDR2 SNEGSKA (reference sequence). The CDR3 consists of 14 residues. The CDR3: CSARDRVSYNEQFF. Incomplete CDR3 DNA: TGCAGTGCGAGAGACAGGGTGAGCTACAATGAG.